Listed here are 5 T cell receptor beta chains from one sample, sequenced in a study of cytomegalovirus exposure and HLA in healthy donors (dated by TCRdb to the late 2010s). Preparation of the library involved the immunoSEQ multiplex PCR assay. The multiplex PCR relied on a mix of 60 forward primers for TCR Vbeta segments and 13 reverse primers for TCR Jbeta segments. The table was pulled from immuneACCESS by TCRdb, which kept in-frame rearrangements only. Such tables lose some clones; where checked, under half of the loss comes from unresolved V genes, and the rest has no known cause. In all, the sample holds 95,000 to 110,000 clones, and around 67% of those were seen once. The top ten clones comprise 11% to 15% of the sample. Sequenced input: PBMCs. The receptors stem from a woman aged 40 to 49 in good health and CMV-seropositive.

The chain joins TRBV18 to TRBJ1-5; the D is unclear. Trimming took 0 bases from V and 6 from J, leaving 6 bases between them. CDR3 length: 13 amino acids. Germline-derived CDR1 and CDR2 are KGHSH and LQKENI. CDR3 coding DNA: TGTGCCAGCTCACCACCTTCCGGTCAGCCCCAGCATTTT. Its translation is CASSPPSGQPQHF.

The rearrangement links TRBV2 to TRBJ2-5; D is perhaps TRBD1 (5 bases). CDR3 length equals 14 residues. Germline assignment: CDR1 SNHLY and CDR2 FYNNEI. V lost 3 bases, J lost 5 bases, and 13 bases lay in between. CDR3 nucleotides: TGTGCCAGCAGTGATGCAGGGCGAATGGAGACCCAGTACTTC. Translated: CASSDAGRMETQYF.

The chain uses TRBV4-2 and TRBJ2-7; tentative D call: TRBD2 (5 bases). The CDR3 has 14 residues. Germline loops: CDR1 LGHNA, CDR2 YNFKEQ. Deletions cut 0 bases from V and 9 bases from J, with 15 bases between. In DNA form, the CDR3 reads TGTGCCAGCAGCCAAGATCGCCGTAGGGAGCGGCAGTACTTC. It codes for CASSQDRRRERQYF.

This sequence joins TRBV15 and TRBJ2-2, with D perhaps TRBD1 (7 bases). CDR1 and CDR2 (germline): LNHNV, YYDKDF (reference sequence). The ends were cut back, 4 bases at V and 6 bases at J, with 21 bases in the middle. CDR3 size: 17 residues. The CDR3 sequence: CATSTHRQGLNAGELFF. CDR3 DNA: TGTGCCACCAGCACCCACCGACAGGGACTCAACGCCGGGGAGCTGTTTTTT.

This rearrangement joins TRBV6-1 to TRBJ2-1; 9 nucleotides agree with TRBD1. The CDR3 contains 15 residues. CDR1 and CDR2 (germline): MNHNS, SASEGT. Trimming cost V 5 bases and J 4 bases; bases outside gene matches: 6. The CDR3 reads CASSTTGGAYNEQFF. The CDR3 DNA follows: TGTGCCAGCAGTACCACAGGGGGCGCTTACAATGAGCAGTTCTTC.